The clone carrying this T cell receptor (beta chain) was observed many times. The antigen remains unidentified. This entry comes from a study of T cell repertoires in cytomegalovirus infection. Background on the study: Public signatures in TCR beta pointed to CMV infection and matching HLA type.

Notes on the study in general: HLA-C-restricted CMV clonotypes gave the most frequent clonotype in two of eight donors. Of the TCR beta families, the public ones yielded a cumulative frequency that identified carriers of CMV plus the relevant HLA.

TCRdb recomputed calls from the reads with MiXCR, one row per CDR3 protein. The sample consists of 200,000 to 300,000 distinct CDR3 sequences, approximately 9.1% of them appearing once. Germline lookup yields CDR1 SGHTA and CDR2 FQGNSA. The V end was cut by 5 bases, the J end by 0 bases, with 18 bases between. The length of the CDR3 is 17 residues. The TCR originated in a human donor in good health (CMV status not recorded). Some clones in this sample may be carry-over from other donors' samples. The sequencing input was PBMCs. The V and J genes are TRBV7-2 and TRBJ2-3; D possibly corresponds to TRBD1 (5 bases). The CDR3 here is CASSRQGGLSSTDTQYF. CDR3 DNA: TGTGCCAGCAGCCGTCAGGGTGGGTTGTCTAGCACAGATACGCAGTATTTT.